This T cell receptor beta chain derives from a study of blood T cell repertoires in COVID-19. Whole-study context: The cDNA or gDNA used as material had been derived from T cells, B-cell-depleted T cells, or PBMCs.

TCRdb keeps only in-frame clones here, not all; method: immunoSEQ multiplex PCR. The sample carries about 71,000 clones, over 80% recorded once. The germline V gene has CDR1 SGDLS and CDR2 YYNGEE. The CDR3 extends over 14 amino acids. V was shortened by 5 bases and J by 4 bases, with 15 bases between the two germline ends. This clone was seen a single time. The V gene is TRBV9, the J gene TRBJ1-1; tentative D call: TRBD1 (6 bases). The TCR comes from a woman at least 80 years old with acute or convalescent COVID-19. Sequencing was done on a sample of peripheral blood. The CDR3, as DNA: TGTGCCAGCAGTCCGGTGGGGGCCCTCACTGAAGCTTTCTTT. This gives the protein CASSPVGALTEAFF.